The clone carrying this TCR beta chain turned up a few times. Its antigen is currently unknown. Sequencing targeted expressed TCRB transcripts, as all isolated RNA had been reverse transcribed. This table comes from immunoSEQ multiplex PCR, and its TCRdb copy is limited to in-frame clones, with some not included. In the table there are approximately 240,000 clones, 16% of which are singletons. This specimen comes from a study of beta chain features in type 1 diabetes. General study results and limits: All four CD4+ subsets of Type 1 diabetes patients contained TCRB CDR3s that were moderately but significantly shorter.

This CDR3 has 14 amino acids. From germline, CDR1 is SEHNR and CDR2 FQNEAQ (reference sequence). The V gene lost 4 bases and the J gene lost 4 bases, with 12 bases spanning the gap. The chain couples TRBV7-9 to TRBJ2-3; D may be TRBD1 (6 bases). This receptor was obtained from a man aged 25-40 years with type 1 diabetes. The sequencing sample was made of naive CD4+ T cells from blood. The CDR3 protein is CASSSSRQADTQYF. In DNA form, the CDR3 reads TGTGCCAGCAGCTCCTCGAGACAGGCAGATACGCAGTATTTT. Full variable domain (missing parts from reference TRBV7-9 and TRBJ2-3): DTGVSQNPRHKITKRGQNVTFRCDPISEHNRLYWYRQTLGQGPEFLTYFQNEAQLEKSRLLSDRFSAERPKGSFSTLEIQRTEQGDSAMYLCASSSSRQADTQYFGPGTRLTVL.